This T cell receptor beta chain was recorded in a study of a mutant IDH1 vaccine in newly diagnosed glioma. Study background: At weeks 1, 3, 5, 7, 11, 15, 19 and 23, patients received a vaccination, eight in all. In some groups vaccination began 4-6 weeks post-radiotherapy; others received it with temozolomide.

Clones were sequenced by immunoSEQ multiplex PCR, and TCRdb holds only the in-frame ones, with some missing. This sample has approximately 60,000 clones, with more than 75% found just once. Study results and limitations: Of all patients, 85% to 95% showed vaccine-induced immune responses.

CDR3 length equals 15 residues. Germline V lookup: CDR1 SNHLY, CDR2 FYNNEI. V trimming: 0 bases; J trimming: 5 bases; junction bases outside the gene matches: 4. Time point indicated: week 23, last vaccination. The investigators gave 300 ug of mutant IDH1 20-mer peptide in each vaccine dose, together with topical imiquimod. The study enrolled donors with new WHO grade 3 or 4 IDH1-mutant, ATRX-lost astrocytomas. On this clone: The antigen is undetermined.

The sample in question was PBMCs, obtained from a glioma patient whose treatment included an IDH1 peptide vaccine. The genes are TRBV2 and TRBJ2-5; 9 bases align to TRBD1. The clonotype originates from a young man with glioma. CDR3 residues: CASSEAWDRVETQYF. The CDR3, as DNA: TGTGCCAGCAGTGAAGCTTGGGACAGGGTTGAGACCCAGTACTTC.